These 11 T cell receptor beta chains were all obtained from the same sample, sequenced in a study of blood T cell repertoires in COVID-19. Method: immunoSEQ multiplex PCR; TCRdb's copy keeps in-frame clones and lacks some. The sample contains 500,000 or so clones, around 90% of which appear only once. The sequenced material came from PBMCs or T cells enriched from blood (not recorded which). Source of these receptors: a woman aged 18-29 years who had recovered from COVID-19.

The chain has TRBV28 and TRBJ1-5; 7 bases map to TRBD1. Unmatched junction bases numbered 14, after V lost 5 bases and J lost 7 bases. Germline CDR1 MDHEN, CDR2 SYDVKM. The CDR3 extends over 16 amino acids. The CDR3 coding sequence is TGTGCCAGCAGTCCCCCGCGGGACAGTAACATACAGCCCCAGCATTTT. It yields the protein CASSPPRDSNIQPQHF. The variable domain in full, with the rest retrieved from reference TRBV28 and TRBJ1-5, is DVKVTQSSRYLVKRTGEKVFLECVQDMDHENMFWYRQDPGLGLRLIYFSYDVKMKEKGDIPEGYSVSREKKERFSLILESASTNQTSMYLCASSPPRDSNIQPQHFGDGTRLSIL.

The J gene is TRBJ1-5, the V gene TRBV2; a weak D match, TRBD1 (5 bases). The CDR3 totals 13 residues. Between the trimmed V and J ends, which lost 9 bases and 3 bases, there was a span of 12 bases. The germline V gene encodes CDR1 SNHLY and CDR2 FYNNEI. The CDR3 protein is CASGRGNNQPQHF. The CDR3 region has the DNA TGTGCCAGTGGACGGGGGAACAATCAGCCCCAGCATTTT.

This chain links TRBV5-4 with TRBJ2-7; the D gene is possibly TRBD1 (5 bases). The CDR3 is 15 amino acids. V gave up 5 bases and J gave up 6 bases, with 21 bases separating them. The germline V gene has CDR1 SGHNT and CDR2 YYREEE (reference sequence). DNA for the CDR3: TGTGCCAGCAGTCCGGGTAGGGGCTCCCAACGCGAGCAGTACTTC. Encoded protein: CASSPGRGSQREQYF. The full variable domain, completed using reference TRBV5-4 and TRBJ2-7, is ETGVTQSPTHLIKTRGQQVTLRCSSQSGHNTVSWYQQALGQGPQFIFQYYREEENGRGNFPPRFSGLQFPNYSSELNVNALELDDSALYLCASSPGRGSQREQYFGPGTRLTVT.

The chain links TRBV30 to TRBJ2-2, with TRBD1 as a possible D gene (6 bases). CDR3 size: 16 residues. Trimming removed 3 bases at V and 0 bases at J, with 14 bases between. CDR1 GTSNPN and CDR2 SVGIG come from the germline V gene (reference sequence). The CDR3 is CAWSYRVSSNTGELFF. Here the CDR3 DNA reads TGTGCCTGGAGCTACAGGGTATCCTCGAACACCGGGGAGCTGTTTTTT.

The chain recombines TRBV11-2 with TRBJ2-3, with 7 bases lining up with TRBD2. V was pared by 4 bases and J by 0 bases, with 4 bases of the junction left unmatched. The CDR3 is made up of 15 amino acids. Looked up from germline, CDR1 is SGHAT and CDR2 is FQNNGV. CDR3 DNA sequence: TGTGCCAGCAGCTCGGGGAGGGTAAGCACAGATACGCAGTATTTT. Encoded protein: CASSSGRVSTDTQYF.

This clone was picked up one time. The genes are TRBV4-1 and TRBJ1-5; 11 bases line up with TRBD1. Germline loops: CDR1 MGHRA, CDR2 YSYEKL. The J segment lost 6 bases and the V segment lost 4 bases, leaving 5 bases of the junction unmatched. CDR3 size: 15 residues. CDR3 sequence: CASSPGQGAGQPQHF. As DNA, the CDR3 is TGCGCCAGCAGCCCCGGACAGGGGGCGGGTCAGCCCCAGCATTTT.

The chain links TRBV2 to TRBJ1-1, with TRBD1 matching over 11 bases. This CDR3 region has 18 residues. The J segment lost 0 bases and the V segment lost 6 bases, leaving 12 bases of the junction unmatched. Germline CDR1 is SNHLY and CDR2 is FYNNEI. CDR3 protein: CASSYGSGTGGLNTEAFF. The CDR3 nucleotides read TGTGCCAGCAGCTACGGGTCCGGGACAGGGGGATTGAACACTGAAGCTTTCTTT.

The CDR3 bases are TGCGCCAGCAGCGGTCAGGGGGCCGTGAACACTGAAGCTTTCTTT. It specifies CASSGQGAVNTEAFF. This chain joins TRBV5-1 and TRBJ1-1; 8 bases line up with TRBD1. J lost 0 bases, V lost 4 bases, and 5 bases had no gene match. This CDR3 has 15 amino acids. In germline, CDR1 is SGHRS, CDR2 YFSETQ.

The rearrangement links TRBV19 to TRBJ1-2, with 8 bases lining up with TRBD1. Per germline, CDR1 LNHDA and CDR2 SQIVND (reference sequence). With 8 bases clipped from V and 2 bases from J, the junction kept 7 bases outside the gene matches. CDR3 size: 14 residues. The CDR3 region has the DNA TGTGCCAGTTATACAGGGGGAAGGAACTATGGCTACACCTTC. Encoded protein: CASYTGGRNYGYTF.

The chain is built from TRBV9 and TRBJ2-1; D perhaps matches TRBD2 (6 bases). This CDR3 has 14 amino acids. In germline, CDR1 is SGDLS, CDR2 YYNGEE. The ends were cut back, 3 bases at V and 9 bases at J, with 16 bases in the middle. The CDR3 DNA sequence: TGTGCCAGCAGCGGCGAGACTAGTTTCGTTGAGCAGTTCTTC. This gives the protein CASSGETSFVEQFF.

J is TRBJ1-1 and V is TRBV5-5; D may be TRBD1 (5 bases). Germline-derived CDR1 and CDR2 are SGHKS and YYEKEE (reference sequence). The germline V and J ends were trimmed by 4 bases and 5 bases, with 21 bases remaining between them. The length of the CDR3 is 16 residues. The DNA of the CDR3 is TGTGCCAGCAGCCTGGGGAGGGGATCGGCGGGGACTGAAGCTTTCTTT. Translating gives CASSLGRGSAGTEAFF.